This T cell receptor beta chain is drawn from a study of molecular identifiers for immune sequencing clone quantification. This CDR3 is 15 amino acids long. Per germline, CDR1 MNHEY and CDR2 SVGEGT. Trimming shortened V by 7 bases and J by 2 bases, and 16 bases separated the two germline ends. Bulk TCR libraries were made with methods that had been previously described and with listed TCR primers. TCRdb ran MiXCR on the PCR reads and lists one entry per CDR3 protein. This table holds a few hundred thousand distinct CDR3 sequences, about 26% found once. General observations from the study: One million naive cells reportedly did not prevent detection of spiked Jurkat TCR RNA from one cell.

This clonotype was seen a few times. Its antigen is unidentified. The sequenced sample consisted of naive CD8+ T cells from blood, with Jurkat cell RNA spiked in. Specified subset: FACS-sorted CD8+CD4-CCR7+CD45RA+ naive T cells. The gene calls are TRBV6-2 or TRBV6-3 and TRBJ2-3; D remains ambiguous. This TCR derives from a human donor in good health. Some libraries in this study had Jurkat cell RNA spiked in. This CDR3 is CASTRTDPPTDTQYF. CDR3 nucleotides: TGTGCCAGCACCCGGACGGATCCTCCCACAGATACGCAGTATTTT.